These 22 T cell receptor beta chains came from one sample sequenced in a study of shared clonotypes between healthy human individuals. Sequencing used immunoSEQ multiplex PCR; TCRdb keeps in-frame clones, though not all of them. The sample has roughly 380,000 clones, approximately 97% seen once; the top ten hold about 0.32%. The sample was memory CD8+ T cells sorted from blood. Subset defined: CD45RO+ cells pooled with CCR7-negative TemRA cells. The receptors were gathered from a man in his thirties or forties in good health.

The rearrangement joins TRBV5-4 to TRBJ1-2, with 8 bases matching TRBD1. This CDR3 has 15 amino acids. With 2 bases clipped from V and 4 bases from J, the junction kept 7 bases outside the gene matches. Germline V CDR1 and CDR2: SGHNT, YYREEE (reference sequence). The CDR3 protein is CASSFDSGGSYGYTF. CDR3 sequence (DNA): TGTGCCAGCAGCTTCGACTCAGGGGGCTCCTATGGCTACACCTTC.

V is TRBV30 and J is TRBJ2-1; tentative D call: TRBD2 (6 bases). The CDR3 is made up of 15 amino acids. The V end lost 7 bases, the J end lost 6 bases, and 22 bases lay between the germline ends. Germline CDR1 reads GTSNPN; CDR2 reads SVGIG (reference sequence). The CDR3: CAFTRRRGGGNEQFF. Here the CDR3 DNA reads TGTGCCTTCACTAGACGGCGGGGTGGGGGCAATGAGCAGTTCTTC.

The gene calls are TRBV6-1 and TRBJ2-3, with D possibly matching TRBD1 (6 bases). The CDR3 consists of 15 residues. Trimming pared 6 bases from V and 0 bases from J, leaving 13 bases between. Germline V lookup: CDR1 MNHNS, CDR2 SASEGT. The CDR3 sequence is CASSVWTASTDTQYF. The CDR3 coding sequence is TGTGCCAGCAGCGTCTGGACAGCTAGCACAGATACGCAGTATTTT.

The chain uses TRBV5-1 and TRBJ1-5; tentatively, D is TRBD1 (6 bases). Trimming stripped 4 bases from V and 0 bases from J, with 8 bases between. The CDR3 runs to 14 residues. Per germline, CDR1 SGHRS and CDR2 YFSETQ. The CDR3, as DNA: TGCGCCAGCAGCATGGACAGTAGCAATCAGCCCCAGCATTTT. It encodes CASSMDSSNQPQHF.

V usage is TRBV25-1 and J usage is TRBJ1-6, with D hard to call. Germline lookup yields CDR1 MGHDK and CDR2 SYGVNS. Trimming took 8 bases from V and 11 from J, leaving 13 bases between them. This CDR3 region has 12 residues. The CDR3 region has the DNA TGTGCCAGCGGTAAGGGCATGACACCCCTCCACTTT. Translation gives CASGKGMTPLHF.

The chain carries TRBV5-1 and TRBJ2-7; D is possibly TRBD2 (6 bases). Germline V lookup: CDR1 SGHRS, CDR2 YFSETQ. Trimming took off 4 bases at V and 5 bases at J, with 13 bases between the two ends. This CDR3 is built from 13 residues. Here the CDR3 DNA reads TGCGCCAGCAGCCCTCGGACTACCCACGAGCAGTACTTC. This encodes CASSPRTTHEQYF.

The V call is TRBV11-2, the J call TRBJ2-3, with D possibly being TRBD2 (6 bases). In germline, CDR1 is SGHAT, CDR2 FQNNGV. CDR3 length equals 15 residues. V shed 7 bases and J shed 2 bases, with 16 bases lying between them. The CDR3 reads CASNVGLFDTDTQYF. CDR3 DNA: TGTGCCAGCAACGTGGGACTTTTCGACACAGATACGCAGTATTTT.

The CDR3: CASSYSGQGPDTQYF. The CDR3 DNA sequence: TGTGCCAGCAGTTACTCGGGACAGGGGCCAGATACGCAGTATTTT. The chain links TRBV6-5 to TRBJ2-3; 10 nucleotides match TRBD1. CDR1 and CDR2 from the germline V gene are MNHEY and SVGAGI. CDR3 length: 15 residues. V dropped 0 bases and J dropped 4; count of bases not matched to a gene: 1.

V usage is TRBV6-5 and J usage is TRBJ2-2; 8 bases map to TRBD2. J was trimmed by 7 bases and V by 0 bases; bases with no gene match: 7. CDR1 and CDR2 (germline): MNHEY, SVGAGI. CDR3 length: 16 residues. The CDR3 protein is CASSYSPGGPIGELFF. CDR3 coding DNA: TGTGCCAGCAGTTACTCGCCGGGAGGGCCAATCGGGGAGCTGTTTTTT.

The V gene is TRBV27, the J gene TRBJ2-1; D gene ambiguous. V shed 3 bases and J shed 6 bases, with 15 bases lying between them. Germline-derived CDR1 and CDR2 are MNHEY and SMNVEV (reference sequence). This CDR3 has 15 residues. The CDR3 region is CASSFVSLSPNEQFF. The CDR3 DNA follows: TGTGCCAGCAGTTTTGTTAGCCTCAGCCCCAATGAGCAGTTCTTC.

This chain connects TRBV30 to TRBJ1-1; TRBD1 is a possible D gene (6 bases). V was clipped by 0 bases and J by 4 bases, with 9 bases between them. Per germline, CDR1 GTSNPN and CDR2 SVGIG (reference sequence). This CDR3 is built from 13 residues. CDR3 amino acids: CAWSVGGFTEAFF. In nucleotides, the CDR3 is TGTGCCTGGAGTGTAGGGGGGTTCACTGAAGCTTTCTTT.

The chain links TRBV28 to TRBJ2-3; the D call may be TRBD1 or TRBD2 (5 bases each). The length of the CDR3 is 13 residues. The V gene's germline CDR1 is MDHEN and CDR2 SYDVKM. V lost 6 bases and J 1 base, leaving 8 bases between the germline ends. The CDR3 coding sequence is TGTGCCAGCAGCCAGGGAGGCACAGATACGCAGTATTTT. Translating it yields CASSQGGTDTQYF.

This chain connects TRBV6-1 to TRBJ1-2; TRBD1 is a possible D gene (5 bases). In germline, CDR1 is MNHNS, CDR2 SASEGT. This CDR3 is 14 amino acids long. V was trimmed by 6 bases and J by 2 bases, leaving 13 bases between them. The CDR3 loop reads CASRIRGANYGYTF. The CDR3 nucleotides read TGTGCCAGCAGGATACGAGGGGCAAACTATGGCTACACCTTC.

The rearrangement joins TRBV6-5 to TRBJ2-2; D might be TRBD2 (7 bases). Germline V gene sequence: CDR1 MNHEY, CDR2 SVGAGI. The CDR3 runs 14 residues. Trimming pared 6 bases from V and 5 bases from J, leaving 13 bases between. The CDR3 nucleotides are TGTGCCAGCAGGTTACAGGGAGGGACCGGGGAGCTGTTTTTT. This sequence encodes CASRLQGGTGELFF.

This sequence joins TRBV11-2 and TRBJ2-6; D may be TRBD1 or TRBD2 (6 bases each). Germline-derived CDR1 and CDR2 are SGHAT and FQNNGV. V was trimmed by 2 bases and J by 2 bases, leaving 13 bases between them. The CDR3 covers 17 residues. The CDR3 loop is CASSLFEGGPGANVLTF. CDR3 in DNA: TGTGCCAGCAGCTTATTCGAGGGGGGTCCTGGGGCCAACGTCCTGACTTTC.

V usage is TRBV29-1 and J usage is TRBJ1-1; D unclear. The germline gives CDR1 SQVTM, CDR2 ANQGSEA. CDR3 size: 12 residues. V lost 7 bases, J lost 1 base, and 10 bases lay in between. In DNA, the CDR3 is TGCAGCGCTTACAATGGGAACACTGAAGCTTTCTTT. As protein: CSAYNGNTEAFF.

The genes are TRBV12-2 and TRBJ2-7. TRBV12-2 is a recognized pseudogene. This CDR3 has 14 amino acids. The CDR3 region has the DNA TGTGCAAGTCGCTTAGGATCGGGGCTGTACGAGCAGTACTTC. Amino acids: CASRLGSGLYEQYF.

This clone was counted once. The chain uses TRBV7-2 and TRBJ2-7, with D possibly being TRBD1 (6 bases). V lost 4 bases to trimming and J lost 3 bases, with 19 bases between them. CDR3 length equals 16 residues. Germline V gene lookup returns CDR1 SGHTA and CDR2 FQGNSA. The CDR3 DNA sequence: TGTGCCAGCAGCTCAAATCCCACGGACAGAAACTACGAGCAGTACTTC. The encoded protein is CASSSNPTDRNYEQYF.

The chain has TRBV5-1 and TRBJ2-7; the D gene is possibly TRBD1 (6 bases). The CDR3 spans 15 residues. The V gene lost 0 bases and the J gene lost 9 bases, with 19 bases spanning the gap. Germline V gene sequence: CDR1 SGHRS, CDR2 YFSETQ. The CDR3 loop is CASSLAGDTSKGQYF. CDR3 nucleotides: TGCGCCAGCAGCTTGGCCGGGGACACCTCTAAAGGGCAGTACTTC.

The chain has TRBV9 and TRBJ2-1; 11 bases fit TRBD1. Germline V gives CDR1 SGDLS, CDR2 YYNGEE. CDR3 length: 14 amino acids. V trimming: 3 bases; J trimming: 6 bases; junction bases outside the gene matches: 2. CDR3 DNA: TGTGCCAGCAGCGCCGGGACAGGGGGCAATGAGCAGTTCTTC. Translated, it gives CASSAGTGGNEQFF.

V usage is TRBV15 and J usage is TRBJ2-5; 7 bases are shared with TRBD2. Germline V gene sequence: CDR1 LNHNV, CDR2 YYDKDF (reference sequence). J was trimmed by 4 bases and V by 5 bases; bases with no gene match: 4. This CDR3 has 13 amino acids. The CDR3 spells CATSGLGLETQYF. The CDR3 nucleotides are TGTGCCACCAGCGGACTAGGTCTAGAGACCCAGTACTTC.

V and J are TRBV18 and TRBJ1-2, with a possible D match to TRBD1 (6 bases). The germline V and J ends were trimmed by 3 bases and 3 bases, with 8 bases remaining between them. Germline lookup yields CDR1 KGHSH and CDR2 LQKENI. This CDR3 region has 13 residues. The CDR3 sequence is CASSPRTDYGYTF. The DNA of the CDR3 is TGTGCCAGCTCACCCCGGACAGACTATGGCTACACCTTC.